This T cell receptor beta chain originates from a study of T cell changes during pregnancy in multiple sclerosis. The data were produced by immunoSEQ multiplex PCR, yet TCRdb's version contains in-frame clones alone and is incomplete. The table shows 100,000 or so clones, with about nine tenths occurring only once. Between the trimmed V and J ends, which lost 3 bases and 5 bases, there was a span of 12 bases. Germline V CDR1 and CDR2: SGHTS, YDEGEE. The CDR3 totals 13 residues. The TCR comes from a female donor in good health, enrolled as a control in a pregnancy study. This chain connects TRBV5-8 to TRBJ2-7; D remains unclear. This specimen consisted of peripheral blood, obtained in the second trimester of pregnancy. The CDR3 loop reads CASSSLRRDEQYF. The CDR3 DNA reads TGTGCCAGCAGCTCTCTCCGGAGAGACGAGCAGTACTTC.